The clone carrying this T cell receptor (beta chain) has a count of ten or more. The CDR3 runs 12 residues. V was trimmed by 3 bases and J by 4 bases, leaving 4 bases between them. The germline gives CDR1 SGHDN, CDR2 FVKESK. This sample was included in a study of T cells after yellow fever vaccination. Study-wide context: The authors prepared low-cell-number fractions using SMART-Seq v4 Ultra Low Input. Notes on the study in general: Reappearance after the booster was observed for most primary-vaccination clones (roughly 97% CD4, about 90% CD8). Secondary responses were weaker yet peaked faster, day 5 versus 15. Clonotypes found in both CD4 and CD8 compartments made up a small share.

TCRdb re-derived calls from the 5' RACE reads in MiXCR, one entry per CDR3 protein. This sample yields 40,000 to 50,000 distinct CDR3 sequences, of which approximately 6.3% are seen a single time; approximately 15% belongs to the top ten. The sequences come from CD8+ T cells not binding an NS4B(214-222) dextramer, sorted from PBMCs, collected 45 days after the yellow fever booster vaccination. This chain links TRBV14 with TRBJ2-1; D is unresolved. The sequence was obtained from a man younger than 40 who received the YFV17D yellow fever vaccine. Written as DNA, the CDR3 is TGTGCCAGCAGCCACGTTTACAATGAGCAGTTCTTC. As protein: CASSHVYNEQFF.